The rows below give T cell receptor beta chains drawn from one sample of a study of radiation and T cells in renal cell carcinoma. TCRdb keeps only in-frame clones here, not all; method: immunoSEQ multiplex PCR. The sample lists fewer than 200,000 clones; about 87% were seen once. This material consisted of blood, taken from a patient whose treatment included radiotherapy and nephrectomy. The receptors stem from a woman aged 45-65 years with renal cell carcinoma. Both conserved end residues are part of each CDR3. The D gene is left open where the match is weak. Only part of the rows carry a size: once, few, many, or a class if the clone is expanded.

>TRBJ2-3|TRBV28|NA|NA
TGTGCCAGCAGTCCTCGAACGTGGGGTCGCGCAGATACGCAGTATTTT
CASSPRTWGRADTQYF
>TRBJ1-2|TRBV2|few|TRBD1
TGTGCCAGCAGCATCTCCGGGACAGCCTATGGCTACACCTTC
CASSISGTAYGYTF
>TRBJ2-5|TRBV5-1|NA|TRBD1
TGCGCCAGCAGCCCAGGGGGACGTTTCCAAGAGACCCAGTACTTC
CASSPGGRFQETQYF
>TRBJ1-2|TRBV6-5|NA|NA
TGTGCCGGGGGGGTATCTTATGGCTACACCTTC
CAGGVSYGYTF
>TRBJ2-3|TRBV7-9|NA|TRBD1
TGTGCCAGCAGCTTAGGGGCAGGGGGCAGTCGACCAGATACGCAGTATTTT
CASSLGAGGSRPDTQYF
>TRBJ2-5|TRBV7-2|NA|TRBD1
TGTGCCAGCAGCTGGCAGACAGGGGAAGAGACCCAGTACTTC
CASSWQTGEETQYF
>TRBJ1-1|TRBV14|NA|NA
TGTGCCAGCAGCCAAGCACAGGGAAGGGGCACTGAAGCTTTCTTT
CASSQAQGRGTEAFF
>TRBJ1-1|TRBV20-1|NA|NA
TGCAGTGCTAGAGAGGGGACTGAAGCTTTCTTT
CSAREGTEAFF
>TRBJ2-1|TRBV5-1|NA|NA
TGCGCCAGCAGCTTGGGGGGACCCCCAATGGACAATGAGCAGTTCTTC
CASSLGGPPMDNEQFF
>TRBJ2-5|TRBV19|NA|TRBD1
TGTGCCAGTAGTAGCCCCGGGACAGGGGTTGGGGAGACCCAGTACTTC
CASSSPGTGVGETQYF
>TRBJ2-3|TRBV6-5|NA|NA
TGTGCCAGCAGTGGTTACCAGGGGACAGATACGCAGTATTTT
CASSGYQGTDTQYF